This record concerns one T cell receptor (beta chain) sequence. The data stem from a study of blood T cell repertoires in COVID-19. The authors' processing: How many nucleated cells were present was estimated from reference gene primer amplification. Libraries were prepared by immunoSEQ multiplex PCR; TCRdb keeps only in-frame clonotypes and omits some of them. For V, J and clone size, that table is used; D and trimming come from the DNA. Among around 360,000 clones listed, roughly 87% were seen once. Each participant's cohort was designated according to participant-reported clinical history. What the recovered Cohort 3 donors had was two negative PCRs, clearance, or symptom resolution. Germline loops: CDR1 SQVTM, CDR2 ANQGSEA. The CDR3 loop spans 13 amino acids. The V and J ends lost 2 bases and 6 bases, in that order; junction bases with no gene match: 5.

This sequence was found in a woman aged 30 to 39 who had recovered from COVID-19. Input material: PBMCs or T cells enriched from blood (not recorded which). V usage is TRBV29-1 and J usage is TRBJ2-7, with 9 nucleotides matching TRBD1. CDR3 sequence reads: CSVEPDRGSEQYF. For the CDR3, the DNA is TGCAGCGTTGAACCGGACAGGGGAAGCGAGCAGTACTTC.